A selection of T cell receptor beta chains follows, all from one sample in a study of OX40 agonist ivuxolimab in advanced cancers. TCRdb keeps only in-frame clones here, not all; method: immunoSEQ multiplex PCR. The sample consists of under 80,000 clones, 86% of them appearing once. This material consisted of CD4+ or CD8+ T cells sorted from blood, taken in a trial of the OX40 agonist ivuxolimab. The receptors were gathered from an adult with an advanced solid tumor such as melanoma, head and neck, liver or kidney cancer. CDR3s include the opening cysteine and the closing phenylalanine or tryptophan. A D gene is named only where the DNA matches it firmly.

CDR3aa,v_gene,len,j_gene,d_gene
CASSPPSRNSNQPQHF,TRBV18,16,TRBJ1-5,NA
CASSQGFWNTGELFF,TRBV6-6,15,TRBJ2-2,NA
CASSLDGGTYGYTF,TRBV13,14,TRBJ1-2,NA
CASRSDRGSGELFF,TRBV2,14,TRBJ2-2,TRBD1
CASSPQGQGQGETQYF,TRBV5-1,16,TRBJ2-5,TRBD1
CASSLGQGFTSPLHF,TRBV11-2,15,TRBJ1-6,TRBD1
CASSVGTGSNQPQHF,TRBV9,15,TRBJ1-5,TRBD1
CASSFAFGETQYF,TRBV7-2,13,TRBJ2-5,NA
CATASPRTEMNTEAFF,TRBV28,16,TRBJ1-1,NA
CSAQTGTNYEQYF,TRBV29-1,13,TRBJ2-7,NA
CSGRRPNSPEQYF,TRBV29-1,13,TRBJ2-7,NA
CASTLGENTEAFF,TRBV5-1,13,TRBJ1-1,NA
CASSFTGSGNTIYF,TRBV5-4,14,TRBJ1-3,NA
CASSLGGGTGELFF,TRBV28,14,TRBJ2-2,NA
CASSLAGRDQPQHF,TRBV5-1,14,TRBJ1-5,NA
CASSLNGYGYTF,TRBV7-9,12,TRBJ1-2,NA
CSVNAGPNQPQHF,TRBV29-1,13,TRBJ1-5,NA
CASTTGPNRVGGYTF,TRBV19,15,TRBJ1-2,NA
CASSPSLGDNWFNEQFF,TRBV11-2,17,TRBJ2-1,NA
CASKWDPAYEQYF,TRBV6-6,13,TRBJ2-7,NA
CAWSGFTVQETQYF,TRBV30,14,TRBJ2-5,NA
CASSQEAGTSGSYEQYF,TRBV4-1,17,TRBJ2-7,TRBD2
CAIKAEIYGYTF,TRBV10-3,12,TRBJ1-2,NA
CASSQGWGASYNEQFF,TRBV4-3,16,TRBJ2-1,NA
CASSFRTSGSYNEQFF,TRBV11-2,16,TRBJ2-1,TRBD2
CASSLAVTILSGNTIYF,TRBV7-8,17,TRBJ1-3,NA
CASSLSASGSGKNIQYF,TRBV7-3,17,TRBJ2-4,TRBD2
CSVGDFTYEQYF,TRBV29-1,12,TRBJ2-7,NA
CASSTRQGGYGYTF,TRBV27,14,TRBJ1-2,TRBD1
CSVTLGEKLFF,TRBV29-1,11,TRBJ1-4,NA
CASTNTGKLNTEAFF,TRBV7-9,15,TRBJ1-1,NA
CASSYDSIYEQYF,TRBV5-4,13,TRBJ2-7,NA
CAISPRGLTGTEAFF,TRBV10-3,15,TRBJ1-1,NA
CASSPLWTGASPLHF,TRBV7-2,15,TRBJ1-6,TRBD1
CAWAEGPTHEQYF,TRBV30,13,TRBJ2-7,NA
CASSISQVNEKLFF,TRBV19,14,TRBJ1-4,NA
CASSPAGTSGYEQYF,TRBV7-9,15,TRBJ2-7,TRBD2